This TCR beta chain was identified during a study of blood T cell repertoires in COVID-19. Generated by immunoSEQ multiplex PCR, the TCRdb table keeps only in-frame clones and is missing some. Of more than 85,000 clones listed, 80% to 90% are singletons. V lost 7 bases and J 3 bases, leaving 16 bases between the germline ends. The CDR3 is 15 residues long. Germline CDR1 and CDR2: LGHNT and FRNRAP. V is TRBV12-5 and J is TRBJ2-1; D may be TRBD2 (5 bases). Sequenced input: PBMCs or T cells enriched from blood (not recorded which). The TCR was taken from a woman in her fifties or sixties who had recovered from COVID-19. The CDR3 loop is CASAPDYAHYNEQFF. CDR3 coding DNA: TGTGCTAGTGCCCCCGACTATGCCCACTACAATGAGCAGTTCTTC.